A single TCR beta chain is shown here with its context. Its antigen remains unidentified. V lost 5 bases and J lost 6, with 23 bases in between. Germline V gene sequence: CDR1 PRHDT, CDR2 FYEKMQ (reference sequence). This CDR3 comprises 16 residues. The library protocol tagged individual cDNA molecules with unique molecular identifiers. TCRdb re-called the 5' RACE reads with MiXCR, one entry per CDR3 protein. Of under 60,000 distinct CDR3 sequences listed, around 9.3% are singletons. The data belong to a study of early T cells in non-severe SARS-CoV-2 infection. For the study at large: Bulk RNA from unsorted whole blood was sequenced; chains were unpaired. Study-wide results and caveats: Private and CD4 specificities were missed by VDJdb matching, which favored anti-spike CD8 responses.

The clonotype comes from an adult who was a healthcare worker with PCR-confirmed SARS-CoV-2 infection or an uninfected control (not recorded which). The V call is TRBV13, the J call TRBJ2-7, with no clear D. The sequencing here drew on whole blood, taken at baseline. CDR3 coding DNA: TGTGCCAGCAGCCCCCCCAGGTATCAGAGCTCTTCCGAGCAGTACTTC. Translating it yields CASSPPRYQSSSEQYF. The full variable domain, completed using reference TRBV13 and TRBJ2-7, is AAGVIQSPRHLIKEKRETATLKCYPIPRHDTVYWYQQGPGQDPQFLISFYEKMQSDKGSIPDRFSAQQFSDYHSELNMSSLELGDSALYFCASSPPRYQSSSEQYFGPGTRLTVT.